Each of the 28 T cell receptor beta chains below was sequenced from the same sample in a study of T cell repertoires in cytomegalovirus infection. TCRdb redid the calling of the reads with MiXCR, one entry per CDR3 protein. The data hold 150,000 to 180,000 distinct CDR3 sequences, with about a quarter observed a single time. Material: PBMCs. The receptors were gathered from a human donor in good health (CMV status not recorded). Some clones in this sample may be carry-over from other donors' samples.

Ten or more counts support this clonotype. The chain combines TRBV7-8 with TRBJ2-7; D is perhaps TRBD2 (5 bases). The germline V and J ends were trimmed by 2 bases and 2 bases, with 16 bases remaining between them. The CDR3 is 16 amino acids. Germline CDR1 and CDR2: SGHVS and FQNEAQ. The CDR3 sequence is CASSLKASVATYEQYF. CDR3 in DNA: TGTGCCAGCAGCTTAAAAGCGTCCGTAGCGACCTACGAGCAGTACTTC. Combining the CDR3 with reference TRBV7-8 and TRBJ2-7 gives the whole variable domain GAGVSQSPRYKVAKRGQDVALRCDPISGHVSLFWYQQALGQGPEFLTYFQNEAQLDKSGLPSDRFFAERPEGSVSTLKIQRTQQEDSAVYLCASSLKASVATYEQYFGPGTRLTVT.

In the case of this clonotype: At one of its ends the junction is not consistent with the germline gene, which may arise from a read error. This chain connects TRBV12-3 or TRBV12-4 to TRBJ1-1; the match to TRBD1 covers 9 bases. The CDR3 covers 13 residues. CDR3 sequence: CASGLTGTGRAFF. The CDR3 DNA sequence: TGTGCCAGCGGTTTAACTGGGACAGGGCGGGCTTTCTTT.

The chain combines TRBV7-3 with TRBJ2-3, with 7 bases lining up with TRBD1. Germline V gives CDR1 SGHTA, CDR2 FQGTGA. This CDR3 is 17 amino acids long. Trimming took 1 base from V and 2 from J; bases not matched to a gene: 9. The CDR3 spells CASSLNPDRVNTDTQYF. CDR3 DNA sequence: TGTGCCAGCAGCTTAAACCCCGACAGGGTGAACACAGATACGCAGTATTTT.

This clonotype was seen ten or more times. The chain uses TRBV7-8 and TRBJ2-3, with D perhaps TRBD2 (6 bases). CDR3 length: 15 residues. Trimming took 5 bases from V and 3 from J, leaving 15 bases between them. CDR1 SGHVS and CDR2 FQNEAQ come from the germline V gene. CDR3 sequence reads: CASSPGGFSTDTQYF. The DNA of the CDR3 is TGTGCCAGCAGCCCCGGGGGATTCTCGACAGATACGCAGTATTTT.

The rearrangement links TRBV7-9 to TRBJ2-3; TRBD2 agrees at 7 bases. V lost 8 bases to trimming and J lost 2 bases; unmatched junction nucleotides: 4. CDR3 length: 13 amino acids. CDR1 SEHNR and CDR2 FQNEAQ come from the germline V gene (reference sequence). The CDR3, as DNA: TGTGCCAGCCATCTAGCGGCCACAGATACGCAGTATTTT. This codes for CASHLAATDTQYF.

This clonotype was counted once. In nucleotides, the CDR3 is TGTGCCACCAGTCAGGGGATCTATGGCTACACCTTC. This encodes CATSQGIYGYTF. V gene TRBV24-1 combines with J gene TRBJ1-2, with a possible D match to TRBD1 (6 bases). In germline, CDR1 is KGHDR, CDR2 SFDVKD. Trimming cost V 6 bases and J 4 bases, with 8 bases left between them. The CDR3 length is 12 residues.

The chain is built from TRBV20-1 and TRBJ2-2, with D unresolved. Germline CDR1 and CDR2: DFQATT and SNEGSKA (reference sequence). The CDR3 loop spans 13 amino acids. Between the trimmed V and J ends, which lost 0 bases and 6 bases, there was a span of 8 bases. As DNA, the CDR3 is TGCAGTGCTAGAGATTGGGAAGCCGGGGAGCTGTTTTTT. This translates into CSARDWEAGELFF.

This clonotype was found many times. The V call is TRBV7-2, the J call TRBJ1-2, with 7 bases matching TRBD1. V gave up 1 base and J gave up 8 bases; unmatched junction bases: 4. Germline assignment: CDR1 SGHTA and CDR2 FQGNSA. The CDR3 contains 13 residues. The CDR3 sequence is CASSLGTGLGYTF. The CDR3 DNA reads TGTGCCAGCAGCTTAGGGACAGGTCTCGGCTACACCTTC.

This clonotype showed up just a few times. The chain links TRBV20-1 to TRBJ2-1; the match to TRBD2 covers 8 bases. With V trimmed by 3 bases and J by 10 bases, 5 bases remained unmatched. Germline loops: CDR1 DFQATT, CDR2 SNEGSKA (reference sequence). There are 12 residues in the CDR3. CDR3 protein: CSASGGASEQFF. DNA of the CDR3: TGCAGTGCTAGCGGGGGGGCATCAGAGCAGTTCTTC.

The V gene is TRBV7-6, the J gene TRBJ2-1, with D tentatively TRBD2 (6 bases). Germline CDR1 SGHVS, CDR2 FNYEAQ. The CDR3 spans 14 residues. Trimming stripped 5 bases from V and 5 bases from J, with 13 bases between. CDR3 sequence (DNA): TGTGCCAGCAGCGCCCTCCGCGGGGACAATGAGCAGTTCTTC. It translates to CASSALRGDNEQFF.

The V gene is TRBV7-2, the J gene TRBJ2-2; D uncertain. There are 12 residues in the CDR3. Germline V lookup: CDR1 SGHTA, CDR2 FQGNSA. V was cut by 4 bases and J by 6 bases, with 6 bases left in between. CDR3 protein: CASSSPAGELFF. CDR3 sequence (DNA): TGTGCCAGCAGCTCGCCAGCCGGGGAGCTGTTTTTT.

This clonotype came up many times. The gene calls are TRBV7-2 and TRBJ1-2, with TRBD1 as a possible D gene (5 bases). Trimming shortened V by 1 base and J by 2 bases, and 11 bases separated the two germline ends. The CDR3 is 15 amino acids. The germline V gene encodes CDR1 SGHTA and CDR2 FQGNSA. The CDR3 is CASSLGSQGNYGYTF. Here the CDR3 DNA reads TGTGCCAGCAGCTTAGGCTCTCAGGGAAACTATGGCTACACCTTC.

This clonotype was found a few times. The chain has TRBV11-2 and TRBJ2-5; D may be TRBD2 (6 bases). Germline CDR1 and CDR2: SGHAT and FQNNGV. V gave up 5 bases and J gave up 1 base, with 14 bases separating them. The CDR3 has 15 residues. In DNA form, the CDR3 reads TGTGCCAGCAGCCTCGCGGGGAGACCCCAAGAGACCCAGTACTTC. Protein: CASSLAGRPQETQYF.

This clonotype was found a few times. The J gene is TRBJ2-7, the V gene TRBV7-8; TRBD2 aligns across 12 bases. Germline lookup yields CDR1 SGHVS and CDR2 FQNEAQ. J lost 1 base, V lost 5 bases, and 12 bases had no gene match. The CDR3 has 18 residues. DNA of the CDR3: TGTGCCAGCAGCCCCCATCGGCTAGCGGGAGGGCAATCCTACGAGCAGTACTTC. Translating gives CASSPHRLAGGQSYEQYF.

This clonotype has a handful of counts. The rearrangement joins TRBV7-2 to TRBJ2-1; 8 bases align to TRBD2. V lost 5 bases and J lost 2; bases outside the gene matches: 11. Germline V gives CDR1 SGHTA, CDR2 FQGNSA. The CDR3 spans 17 residues. Written as DNA, the CDR3 is TGTGCCAGCAGCCGAAGCGTTCAGCGGGGGACCTACAATGAGCAGTTCTTC. Protein product: CASSRSVQRGTYNEQFF.

At least ten counts were recorded for this clonotype. This chain joins TRBV11-1 and TRBJ2-5; a possible D gene is TRBD2 (6 bases). The CDR3 covers 14 residues. The ends were cut back, 6 bases at V and 5 bases at J, with 16 bases in the middle. Germline V gene lookup returns CDR1 SGHAT and CDR2 FQDESV (reference sequence). The CDR3 bases are TGTGCCAGCAGTCAGAGCCTAGCGCGGGAGACCCAGTACTTC. This gives the protein CASSQSLARETQYF.

This clonotype was found a few times. This sequence joins TRBV2 and TRBJ2-2; a possible D gene is TRBD2 (6 bases). Germline CDR1 SNHLY, CDR2 FYNNEI. Between the trimmed V and J ends, which lost 5 bases and 5 bases, there was a span of 15 bases. The CDR3 runs to 15 residues. In nucleotides, the CDR3 is TGTGCCAGCAGTTCAACTGGAGGGGTTACCGGGGAGCTGTTTTTT. Amino acids: CASSSTGGVTGELFF.

The chain couples TRBV28 to TRBJ2-1; TRBD2 matches 10 bases. Germline trimming cut 4 bases from V and 4 bases from J; bases unmatched to any gene: 4. CDR1 MDHEN and CDR2 SYDVKM come from the germline V gene. The CDR3 has 15 residues. CDR3 sequence (DNA): TGTGCCAGCAGTTCAAGCGGGGGGGGGTACAATGAGCAGTTCTTC. It encodes CASSSSGGGYNEQFF.

The chain uses TRBV28 and TRBJ1-4; D is unclear. CDR1 and CDR2 from the germline V gene are MDHEN and SYDVKM. V lost 1 base and J 8 bases, leaving 23 bases between the germline ends. CDR3 length: 18 residues. CDR3 residues: CASSLSLSHSGPDEKLFF. Here the CDR3 DNA reads TGTGCCAGCAGTTTATCCCTCTCCCACAGCGGCCCCGACGAAAAACTGTTTTTT.

Many counts were recorded for this clonotype. The chain combines TRBV7-2 with TRBJ1-1; 7 bases align to TRBD1. The V segment lost 2 bases and the J segment 3 bases; nucleotides outside the gene matches: 9. Germline CDR1 SGHTA, CDR2 FQGNSA. CDR3 size: 16 residues. CDR3 sequence: CASSLYPGGSDTEAFF. CDR3 coding DNA: TGTGCCAGCAGCTTATACCCAGGGGGGTCCGACACTGAAGCTTTCTTT. The full variable domain, rest sourced from reference TRBV7-2 and TRBJ1-1, is GAGVSQSPSNKVTEKGKDVELRCDPISGHTALYWYRQSLGQGLEFLIYFQGNSAPDKSGLPSDRFSAERTGGSVSTLTIQRTQQEDSAVYLCASSLYPGGSDTEAFFGQGTRLTVV.

This clonotype came up a few times. The rearrangement uses TRBV19 and TRBJ1-1; D possibly corresponds to TRBD1 (6 bases). Trimming took 5 bases from V and 0 from J, leaving 13 bases between them. The CDR3 extends over 15 amino acids. The germline CDR1 and CDR2 sequences are LNHDA and SQIVND (reference sequence). CDR3 DNA: TGTGCCAGTAGTCACAGGGCCGGCATGAACACTGAAGCTTTCTTT. Its translation: CASSHRAGMNTEAFF.

The CDR3 sequence is CASSQEMVNTEAFF. Written as DNA, the CDR3 is TGCGCCAGCAGCCAAGAAATGGTGAACACTGAAGCTTTCTTT. The chain recombines TRBV4-1 with TRBJ1-1; D is ambiguous. The CDR3 has 14 residues. Germline loops: CDR1 MGHRA, CDR2 YSYEKL. Trimming stripped 0 bases from V and 0 bases from J, with 5 bases between.

A remark on this clonotype: Just one base apart from a much larger clone, this may be a read error. The chain employs TRBV7-2 and TRBJ2-3; D might be TRBD2 (6 bases). The CDR3 has 15 amino acids. Germline values: CDR1 SGHTA, CDR2 FQGNSA. Trimming removed 2 bases at V and 4 bases at J, with 13 bases between. The CDR3 DNA is TGTGCCAGCAGCTTAAGGCGGCTAGCGCCAGATACGCAGTATTTT. This sequence encodes CASSLRRLAPDTQYF.

V usage is TRBV19 and J usage is TRBJ1-5; TRBD1 aligns across 8 bases. There are 16 residues in the CDR3. V lost 4 bases, J lost 4 bases, and 9 bases stayed unmatched. Germline V gene lookup returns CDR1 LNHDA and CDR2 SQIVND (reference sequence). CDR3 loop: CASSTTGQGRNQPQHF. CDR3 bases: TGTGCCAGTAGTACTACTGGACAGGGTAGAAATCAGCCCCAGCATTTT.

This clonotype was seen ten or more times. The J gene is TRBJ2-3, the V gene TRBV7-2; 10 bases are a match to TRBD2. CDR1 SGHTA and CDR2 FQGNSA come from the germline V gene. The CDR3 is made up of 19 amino acids. V gave up 1 base and J gave up 8 bases; unmatched junction bases: 18. CDR3 region: CASSLDYSPGLAVRGTQYF. The CDR3 nucleotides read TGTGCCAGCAGCTTAGACTATAGCCCCGGACTAGCGGTCAGGGGTACGCAGTATTTT.

Ten or more counts support this clonotype. The CDR3 nucleotides read TGTGCCAGCAGGCGGGGCACCGGGGAGCTGTTTTTT. Encoded protein: CASRRGTGELFF. This chain uses TRBV7-2 with TRBJ2-2, with D possibly TRBD2 on 6 matching bases. The germline V and J ends were trimmed by 6 bases and 4 bases, with 6 bases remaining between them. The CDR3 extends over 12 amino acids. The germline V gene encodes CDR1 SGHTA and CDR2 FQGNSA.

V usage is TRBV7-9 and J usage is TRBJ1-2, with TRBD1 identical over 12 bases. CDR1 is SEHNR, CDR2 FQNEAQ, per germline (reference sequence). V lost 5 bases and J lost 4; bases outside the gene matches: 5. This CDR3 comprises 15 residues. The CDR3 loop is CASSAGTGGAYGYTF. CDR3 nucleotide sequence: TGTGCCAGCAGCGCCGGGACAGGGGGCGCCTATGGCTACACCTTC.

This clonotype was picked up many times. V usage is TRBV7-3 and J usage is TRBJ2-4; maybe TRBD2 (6 bases). V was cut by 5 bases and J by 4 bases, with 12 bases left in between. This CDR3 comprises 14 residues. The germline gives CDR1 SGHTA, CDR2 FQGTGA. CDR3 coding DNA: TGTGCCAGCAGCCAAGACGGACTAAAAAACATTCAGTACTTC. Protein product: CASSQDGLKNIQYF. Full variable domain (remainder filled in from reference TRBV7-3 and TRBJ2-4): GAGVSQTPSNKVTEKGKYVELRCDPISGHTALYWYRQSLGQGPEFLIYFQGTGAADDSGLPNDRFFAVRPEGSVSTLKIQRTERGDSAVYLCASSQDGLKNIQYFGAGTRLSVL.